The 21 T cell receptor beta chains below come from one sample, sequenced in a study of T cell clonality in common variable immunodeficiency. The table came from immunoSEQ multiplex PCR; TCRdb's copy has only in-frame clones and leaves some out. There are fewer than 55,000 clones in the sample, none observed a single time. Sequenced: peripheral blood mononuclear cells. The receptors were gathered from a person aged 18 to 75 in good health.

This clone was picked up many times. The CDR3 is cut off 3 residues early in the read; its end comes from the germline J gene. The J gene is TRBJ2-7, the V gene TRBV5-1; 8 bases are a match to TRBD1. The CDR3 totals 13 residues. The V segment lost 0 bases and the J segment 6 bases; nucleotides outside the gene matches: 2. The germline gives CDR1 SGHRS, CDR2 YFSETQ. CDR3 region: CASSLDRGSEQYF. The CDR3 DNA, read in part, is TGCGCCAGCAGCTTGGACAGGGGGTCCGAG.

At least ten counts were recorded for this clone. CDR3 DNA (partial): TGTGCCAGCAGTTTAGGGGGACAGGGGGAAGAGACC. Amino acids: CASSLGGQGEET. The CDR3 in its entirety is CASSLGGQGEETQYF. V usage is TRBV12-3 or TRBV12-4 and J usage is TRBJ2-5; 11 bases are a match to TRBD1. The read is 3 residues too short to cover the CDR3 end, so that end is filled in from the germline J gene. The CDR3 sequence is 15 residues long. V lost 1 base and J lost 3; bases outside the gene matches: 1.

This clone was counted at least ten times. The read is 3 residues too short to cover the CDR3 end, so that end is filled in from the germline J gene. V usage is TRBV5-1 and J usage is TRBJ2-5; D gene unclear. The CDR3 length is 17 residues. Germline loops: CDR1 SGHRS, CDR2 YFSETQ. Trimming cost V 1 base and J 4 bases, with 20 bases left between them. The CDR3: CASSLNLAEVPIETQYF. The CDR3 bases that were read are TGCGCCAGCAGCTTGAATTTAGCTGAGGTGCCAATAGAGACC.

This clone was observed at least ten times. The read ends 3 residues shy of where the CDR3 ends; the end is completed using the germline J gene. The chain joins TRBV5-1 to TRBJ2-7; no clear D. The CDR3 has 14 amino acids. CDR1 SGHRS and CDR2 YFSETQ come from the germline V gene. V was shortened by 2 bases and J by 2 bases, with 11 bases between the two germline ends. This CDR3 reads CASSFVTRTYEQYF. CDR3 DNA, as far as it was read: TGCGCCAGCAGCTTCGTCACGCGGACCTACGAG. Supplemented by reference TRBV5-1 and TRBJ2-7, the full variable domain reads KAGVTQTPRYLIKTRGQQVTLSCSPISGHRSVSWYQQTPGQGLQFLFEYFSETQRNKGNFPGRFSGRQFSNSRSEMNVSTLELGDSALYLCASSFVTRTYEQYFGPGTRLTVT.

This clone showed up just a few times. From the germline J gene comes the end of the CDR3, since the read stops 3 residues before it. This rearrangement joins TRBV20-1 to TRBJ2-1, with 13 nucleotides matching TRBD2. With V trimmed by 6 bases and J by 9 bases, 8 bases remained unmatched. The CDR3 length is 14 residues. CDR1 DFQATT and CDR2 SNEGSKA come from the germline V gene (reference sequence). The DNA read from the CDR3 is TGCAGTGCGAATGGACTAGCGGGAGTGAGTGAG. Translated, it gives CSANGLAGVSE. From start to end, the CDR3 is CSANGLAGVSEQFF.

This clone was counted a few times. The read terminates 3 residues before the CDR3 end, so the remaining end is supplied by the germline J gene. This chain connects TRBV30 to TRBJ2-7, with 8 bases lining up with TRBD2. This CDR3 region has 15 residues. The V segment lost 1 base and the J segment 6 bases; nucleotides outside the gene matches: 11. CDR1 is GTSNPN, CDR2 SVGIG, per germline (reference sequence). Incomplete CDR3 DNA: TGTGCCTGGAGTGCCGGGACTAGGAGACTCGCCGAG. Translating it yields CAWSAGTRRLAE. The CDR3 reads in full as CAWSAGTRRLAEQYF.

This clone occurred many times. The read finishes 3 residues shy of the CDR3 end, and the germline J gene is used to complete it. The chain uses TRBV5-4 and TRBJ2-7, with TRBD1 matching over 7 bases. V was clipped by 4 bases and J by 2 bases; unmatched bases: 9. CDR1 and CDR2 from the germline V gene are SGHNT and YYREEE (reference sequence). There are 15 residues in the CDR3. CDR3 amino acids: CASSPRGTATYEQYF. The covered CDR3 bases are TGTGCCAGCAGCCCGAGGGGGACAGCAACCTACGAG.

The table lists this clone with a few counts. The DNA ends 3 residues before the CDR3 does, and the rest of the CDR3 is filled in from the germline J gene. The chain links TRBV19 to TRBJ1-3; no definite D call. The CDR3 contains 14 residues. Deletions cut 3 bases from V and 4 bases from J, with 10 bases between. Germline CDR1 and CDR2: LNHDA and SQIVND (reference sequence). The part of the CDR3 DNA that was read is TGTGCCAGTAGTATTGGCAGCGCCGGAAACACC. Translating gives CASSIGSAGNT. The full CDR3 sequence reads CASSIGSAGNTIYF.

The table lists this clone with many counts. The CDR3 extends 3 residues past the end of the read, so its final part is completed from the germline J gene. This chain links TRBV7-8 with TRBJ2-1, with 8 bases matching TRBD1. Losses at the gene ends were 2 bases for V and 6 bases for J; bases not matched to a gene: 9. CDR1 is SGHVS and CDR2 is FQNEAQ in the germline V gene. The CDR3 has 16 residues. Partial CDR3 DNA: TGTGCCAGCAGCTTACGACTACAGGGGGGTGGCAATGAG. It codes for CASSLRLQGGGNE. The entire CDR3 reads CASSLRLQGGGNEQFF. Full variable domain (remainder filled in from reference TRBV7-8 and TRBJ2-1): GAGVSQSPRYKVAKRGQDVALRCDPISGHVSLFWYQQALGQGPEFLTYFQNEAQLDKSGLPSDRFFAERPEGSVSTLKIQRTQQEDSAVYLCASSLRLQGGGNEQFFGPGTRLTVL.

In regard to this clone: Read data end 3 residues before the CDR3 end; the end is taken from the germline J gene. The genes are TRBV30 and TRBJ1-4; D is possibly TRBD1 (5 bases). Per the germline V gene, CDR1 is GTSNPN and CDR2 is SVGIG (reference sequence). The CDR3 covers 15 residues. The CDR3 loop reads CAWSEDIPYNSPLFF. Incomplete CDR3 DNA: TGTGCCTGGAGTGAGGACATTCCCTATAATTCACCA.

Many counts were recorded for this clone. Read coverage stops 3 residues before the CDR3 terminus; the germline J gene supplies the remainder. The genes are TRBV29-1 and TRBJ2-1; 8 nucleotides match TRBD2. This CDR3 spans 16 amino acids. The germline V gene encodes CDR1 SQVTM and CDR2 ANQGSEA. The V and J ends lost 3 bases and 5 bases, in that order; junction bases with no gene match: 12. The CDR3 sequence: CSVDGSGGLIHNEQFF. CDR3 bases read: TGCAGCGTTGATGGGTCGGGGGGGCTTATACACAATGAG.

This clone was counted ten times or more. The read terminates 3 residues ahead of where the CDR3 ends, so the germline J gene completes it. The rearrangement uses TRBV20-1 and TRBJ2-5, with D maybe TRBD2 (7 bases). Germline lookup yields CDR1 DFQATT and CDR2 SNEGSKA (reference sequence). Trimming left V 0 bases short and J 3 bases short, with 17 bases between. This CDR3 is built from 16 residues. The sequenced CDR3 bases are TGCAGTGCTAGAGATCTCGAGGGGGGGCAGGAAGAGACC. Its translation is CSARDLEGGQEET. The full CDR3 protein reads CSARDLEGGQEETQYF.

This clone was found many times. From the germline J gene comes the end of the CDR3, since the read stops 3 residues before it. The chain carries TRBV7-6 and TRBJ2-5, with D possibly matching TRBD1 (6 bases). The CDR3 extends over 15 amino acids. Germline loops: CDR1 SGHVS, CDR2 FNYEAQ. The V end was cut by 5 bases, the J end by 5 bases, with 18 bases between. The sequenced part of the CDR3 DNA is TGTGCCAGCAGCCCACAGGGCGATCTAGGGGAGACC. Protein product: CASSPQGDLGET. The whole CDR3 protein is CASSPQGDLGETQYF. The whole variable domain, remainder taken from reference TRBV7-6 and TRBJ2-5, is GAGVSQSPRYKVTKRGQDVALRCDPISGHVSLYWYRQALGQGPEFLTYFNYEAQQDKSGLPNDRFSAERPEGSISTLTIQRTEQRDSAMYRCASSPQGDLGETQYFGPGTRLLVL.

The sample holds many counts of this clone. The read comes to an end 3 residues before the CDR3 does, leaving the germline J gene to fill in the end. V and J are TRBV7-9 and TRBJ2-5, with D hard to call. In germline, CDR1 is SEHNR, CDR2 FQNEAQ (reference sequence). The CDR3 has 12 amino acids. V was trimmed by 3 bases and J by 5 bases, leaving 7 bases between them. The CDR3 is CASSFDAETQYF. CDR3 DNA, as far as it was read: TGTGCCAGCAGCTTTGATGCGGAGACC.

This clone has at least ten counts. The read halts 3 residues ahead of the CDR3 end, with the missing end drawn from the germline J gene. This chain uses TRBV14 with TRBJ2-3, with a tentative D call TRBD2 (5 bases). Germline loops: CDR1 SGHDN, CDR2 FVKESK. With 4 bases removed from V and 0 bases from J, the gap between germline ends came to 8 bases. The CDR3 contains 14 residues. The DNA read from the CDR3 is TGTGCCAGCAGCCGCGGGTTTAGCACAGATACG. Protein sequence: CASSRGFSTDT. The CDR3 in full is CASSRGFSTDTQYF.

The DNA read from the CDR3 is TGTGCCAGCAGCTTACTGGGCCCCGTCTACACTGAA. This codes for CASSLLGPVYTE. The full CDR3 is CASSLLGPVYTEAFF. The chain links TRBV7-9 to TRBJ1-1; D is unclear. Sequencing ends 3 residues short of the CDR3 end; the germline J gene provides the rest. This CDR3 has 15 residues. V lost 2 bases, J lost 3 bases, and 13 bases lay in between. Germline V lookup: CDR1 SEHNR, CDR2 FQNEAQ (reference sequence).

This clone was detected many times. The read terminates 3 residues before the CDR3 end, so the remaining end is supplied by the germline J gene. The J gene is TRBJ1-4, the V gene TRBV19; D may be TRBD1 (5 bases). V was shortened by 7 bases and J by 0 bases, with 12 bases between the two germline ends. Germline assignment: CDR1 LNHDA and CDR2 SQIVND (reference sequence). CDR3 length: 15 amino acids. The CDR3 sequence: CASNAPRATNEKLFF. The sequenced CDR3 bases are TGTGCCAGTAATGCTCCCAGGGCAACTAATGAAAAA.

This clone has ten or more counts. The read halts 3 residues ahead of the CDR3 end, with the missing end drawn from the germline J gene. The chain joins TRBV30 to TRBJ2-5, with 9 bases aligning to TRBD1. The V gene's germline CDR1 is GTSNPN and CDR2 SVGIG (reference sequence). CDR3 length equals 14 residues. V trimming: 5 bases; J trimming: 5 bases; junction bases outside the gene matches: 9. The CDR3 loop reads CAWGADRGLETQYF. CDR3 DNA (partial): TGTGCCTGGGGGGCGGACAGGGGCTTGGAGACC.

The table lists this clone with many counts. Read sequence stops 3 residues before the CDR3 end, and the germline J gene provides the missing end. This sequence joins TRBV19 and TRBJ2-1; D possibly corresponds to TRBD1 (5 bases). The germline V gene encodes CDR1 LNHDA and CDR2 SQIVND (reference sequence). The CDR3 consists of 15 residues. The CDR3 reads CGTTPRSDTYNEQFF. Partial CDR3 DNA: TGTGGCACTACCCCCAGGTCGGACACATACAATGAG.

This clone showed up just a few times. A read error may be the cause here, since a much bigger clone is one base away. The missing CDR3 end, 3 residues past where the read stops, is filled in from the germline J gene. The chain combines TRBV5-6 with TRBJ2-3, with D perhaps given as TRBD1 or TRBD2 (6 bases each). Germline V gene sequence: CDR1 SGHDT, CDR2 YYEEEE. The CDR3 totals 14 residues. This chain's CDR3 is CASSLGGTNQPQYF. The sequenced CDR3 bases are TGTGCCAGCAGCCTGGGGGGCACCAATCAGCCG.

This clone has ten or more counts. The read ends 3 residues shy of where the CDR3 ends; the end is completed using the germline J gene. The rearrangement joins TRBV4-1 to TRBJ1-1; maybe TRBD1 (5 bases). CDR1 and CDR2 from the germline V gene are MGHRA and YSYEKL. V was pared by 2 bases and J by 0 bases, with 13 bases between. This CDR3 comprises 16 residues. CDR3 bases read: TGCGCCAGCAGCCAAAACCCGGCAGGGTTGAACACTGAA. Translation gives CASSQNPAGLNTE. The entire CDR3 protein reads CASSQNPAGLNTEAFF.